Listed below are T cell receptor beta chains from one sample, sequenced in a study of T cells expressing NK-cell markers. Using the 5' RACE reads, TCRdb records one entry per CDR3 protein without DNA. With about 430,000 distinct CDR3 sequences in the sample, the ten largest clones hold 1.4%. The sequenced material came from blood T cells: a sorted CD56 or NKG2C T cell subset, CD4+ or CD8+ T cells, or bulk PBMC T cells (not recorded which). Receptors were obtained from a woman between 45 and 65 years old in good health. Both conserved end residues are part of each CDR3. The order of the fields is J gene, V gene, CDR3 length, CDR3 protein.

J: TRBJ1-6
V: TRBV12-3/TRBV12-4
length: 15
CDR3: CASRPRQGNNSPLHF

J: TRBJ1-5
V: TRBV20-1
length: 16
CDR3: CSARGAGNLGNQPQHF

J: TRBJ2-2
V: TRBV6-5
length: 16
CDR3: CASSYVVGAGTGELFF

J: TRBJ2-7
V: TRBV28
length: 15
CDR3: CASSLRQGMTYEQYF

J: TRBJ1-1
V: TRBV6-5
length: 16
CDR3: CASSYSRRIMNTEAFF

J: TRBJ2-3
V: TRBV12-3/TRBV12-4
length: 14
CDR3: CASSFGSEKDTQYF

J: TRBJ1-1
V: TRBV7-9
length: 16
CDR3: CASSPPGQGEFTEAFF

J: TRBJ1-1
V: TRBV4-1
length: 15
CDR3: CASSHKQGSRTEAFF

J: TRBJ2-5
V: TRBV10-3
length: 15
CDR3: CAISTGGPDQETQYF

J: TRBJ2-1
V: TRBV29-1
length: 15
CDR3: CSAPRMGEGLREQFF

J: TRBJ2-5
V: TRBV3-1
length: 17
CDR3: CASRISATGGIKETQYF

J: TRBJ2-1
V: TRBV11-2
length: 14
CDR3: CASSLENLNNEQFF

J: TRBJ1-1
V: TRBV14
length: 15
CDR3: CASSQSLGRDTEAFF

J: TRBJ2-1
V: TRBV2
length: 11
CDR3: CASGRYNEQFF

J: TRBJ1-1
V: TRBV4-1
length: 15
CDR3: CASSPRQAMNTEAFF

J: TRBJ1-1
V: TRBV3-1
length: 15
CDR3: CASSQGLGFRTEAFF

J: TRBJ2-1
V: TRBV27
length: 14
CDR3: CASSFGTLYNEQFF

J: TRBJ1-1
V: TRBV5-1
length: 15
CDR3: CASSSTPYGDTEAFF

J: TRBJ1-5
V: TRBV6-6
length: 12
CDR3: CASNLVDQPQHF

J: TRBJ2-1
V: TRBV12-3/TRBV12-4
length: 14
CDR3: CASSLPGVTNEQFF

J: TRBJ2-1
V: TRBV11-2
length: 16
CDR3: CASRQFGASGDNEQFF

J: TRBJ2-5
V: TRBV13
length: 13
CDR3: CASSPGTGGTQYF

J: TRBJ2-6
V: TRBV20-1
length: 15
CDR3: CSARNGDSGANVLTF

J: TRBJ2-2
V: TRBV19
length: 16
CDR3: CASSKDRGVGTGELFF

J: TRBJ2-2
V: TRBV19
length: 16
CDR3: CASSPRQGGWTGELFF

J: TRBJ1-1
V: TRBV5-5
length: 15
CDR3: CASTPGGGNGAEAFF

J: TRBJ2-1
V: TRBV11-2
length: 17
CDR3: CASSLLAGGPAYNEQFF

J: TRBJ2-1
V: TRBV20-1
length: 14
CDR3: CSAGLAGGVNEQFF

J: TRBJ2-4
V: TRBV3-1
length: 15
CDR3: CASSQGARAKNIQYF

J: TRBJ1-3
V: TRBV20-1
length: 15
CDR3: CSARPGADSGNTIYF

J: TRBJ1-5
V: TRBV6-5
length: 15
CDR3: CASTPNGRKNQPQHF

J: TRBJ2-1
V: TRBV9
length: 18
CDR3: CASSVGSPARSPYNEQFF

J: TRBJ2-1
V: TRBV5-1
length: 14
CDR3: CASSLGQGTGEQFF

J: TRBJ2-4
V: TRBV20-1
length: 13
CDR3: CSARGGAKNIQYF

J: TRBJ2-1
V: TRBV7-3
length: 15
CDR3: CASSSGGADYNEQFF

J: TRBJ2-7
V: TRBV28
length: 18
CDR3: CASSFQLGLAVSSYEQYF

J: TRBJ2-1
V: TRBV15
length: 16
CDR3: CATSRVGQGHEGEQFF

J: TRBJ2-1
V: TRBV7-3
length: 13
CDR3: CASSLMLAEGQFF

J: TRBJ2-1
V: TRBV20-1
length: 12
CDR3: CSARGGSPEQFF

J: TRBJ2-3
V: TRBV6-5
length: 15
CDR3: CASSGEGASVDTQYF

J: TRBJ2-1
V: TRBV3-1
length: 15
CDR3: CASSQPTSLGHEQFF

J: TRBJ2-5
V: TRBV20-1
length: 14
CDR3: CSARVSGSVETQYF

J: TRBJ1-2
V: TRBV11-3
length: 15
CDR3: CASSPTGGDNYGYTF

J: TRBJ1-6
V: TRBV12-3/TRBV12-4
length: 15
CDR3: CASSQNRGGNSPLHF

J: TRBJ2-1
V: TRBV12-3/TRBV12-4
length: 14
CDR3: CASSPGLTLNEQFF

J: TRBJ2-3
V: TRBV29-1
length: 14
CDR3: CSGRTGVGTDTQYF

J: TRBJ1-1
V: TRBV29-1
length: 13
CDR3: CSGGVGQGAEAFF

J: TRBJ2-5
V: TRBV5-1
length: 16
CDR3: CASSLEGSRSGETQYF

J: TRBJ2-1
V: TRBV5-1
length: 18
CDR3: CASSLVMMVDRGSDEQFF

J: TRBJ2-3
V: TRBV4-2
length: 16
CDR3: CASSQEGGTRTDTQYF

J: TRBJ2-5
V: TRBV7-9
length: 13
CDR3: CASGGRAVLTQYF